These T cell receptor beta chains were read from a single sample in a study of blood T cell repertoires in COVID-19. The table came from immunoSEQ multiplex PCR; TCRdb's copy has only in-frame clones and leaves some out. The sample lists roughly 380,000 clones; more than 70% were seen once. Material: PBMCs or T cells enriched from blood (not recorded which). The receptors shown here come from a woman aged 25-40 years who had been exposed to COVID-19. Each CDR3 is given with its conserved first and last residue. Fields, in order: CDR3 protein, V gene, J gene.

CDR3 protein: CASSNPPGTVGGGNQPQHF
V gene: TRBV19
J gene: TRBJ1-5

CDR3 protein: CASSLRGRTPDEQYF
V gene: TRBV28
J gene: TRBJ2-7

CDR3 protein: CASRRPGTVYGYTF
V gene: TRBV6-5
J gene: TRBJ1-2

CDR3 protein: CASSLGAGGSYNEQFF
V gene: TRBV11-2
J gene: TRBJ2-1

CDR3 protein: CASRTQGAIGELFF
V gene: TRBV6-5
J gene: TRBJ2-2

CDR3 protein: CASSSTMNTEAFF
V gene: TRBV7-3
J gene: TRBJ1-1

CDR3 protein: CASSRGAPGTDTQYF
V gene: TRBV7-3
J gene: TRBJ2-3

CDR3 protein: CASSLETGTSSGNTIYF
V gene: TRBV7-9
J gene: TRBJ1-3

CDR3 protein: CSASLAGVTGELFF
V gene: TRBV20-1
J gene: TRBJ2-2

CDR3 protein: CASSVSFGTAYEQYF
V gene: TRBV9
J gene: TRBJ2-7

CDR3 protein: CASSGTGGLGTEAFF
V gene: TRBV28
J gene: TRBJ1-1

CDR3 protein: CASSLAGGLFPFF
V gene: TRBV12-3/TRBV12-4
J gene: TRBJ1-2

CDR3 protein: CASSTTGTANQPQHF
V gene: TRBV19
J gene: TRBJ1-5

CDR3 protein: CASSLNRLDTDTQYF
V gene: TRBV7-3
J gene: TRBJ2-3

CDR3 protein: CASSSDRGRLGNTIYF
V gene: TRBV11-1
J gene: TRBJ1-3

CDR3 protein: CASSVAVRDSGNTIYF
V gene: TRBV9
J gene: TRBJ1-3

CDR3 protein: CASSWDRSYNSPLHF
V gene: TRBV27
J gene: TRBJ1-6

CDR3 protein: CASIPSAPGQTVIEQFF
V gene: TRBV28
J gene: TRBJ2-1

CDR3 protein: CASSFHTEAFF
V gene: TRBV5-5
J gene: TRBJ1-1

CDR3 protein: CASSRTGGIEAFF
V gene: TRBV12-3/TRBV12-4
J gene: TRBJ1-1

CDR3 protein: CASSPIAGGSTDTQYF
V gene: TRBV14
J gene: TRBJ2-3

CDR3 protein: CASSMLGFGDQPQHF
V gene: TRBV19
J gene: TRBJ1-5

CDR3 protein: CASSLGRTGSYNSPLHF
V gene: TRBV13
J gene: TRBJ1-6

CDR3 protein: CASSLPTGVGQETQYF
V gene: TRBV27
J gene: TRBJ2-5

CDR3 protein: CASSRLPPRVLSRRDEQFF
V gene: TRBV6-2/TRBV6-3
J gene: TRBJ2-1

CDR3 protein: CASSWSQGAVQWPQHF
V gene: TRBV28
J gene: TRBJ1-5

CDR3 protein: CASSLLIGQYNEQFF
V gene: TRBV28
J gene: TRBJ2-1

CDR3 protein: CASNTFGGRAEAFF
V gene: TRBV28
J gene: TRBJ1-1

CDR3 protein: CASSGGQGQGNTIYF
V gene: TRBV9
J gene: TRBJ1-3

CDR3 protein: CASRTVNTEAFF
V gene: TRBV28
J gene: TRBJ1-1

CDR3 protein: CASSLWQGNQPQHF
V gene: TRBV5-6
J gene: TRBJ1-5

CDR3 protein: CASSLVAGRTGELFF
V gene: TRBV5-1
J gene: TRBJ2-2

CDR3 protein: CASSSTGVGTEAFF
V gene: TRBV5-6
J gene: TRBJ1-1

CDR3 protein: CASSLSAGYSNQPQHF
V gene: TRBV27
J gene: TRBJ1-5

CDR3 protein: CASSQASNEKLFF
V gene: TRBV14
J gene: TRBJ1-4

CDR3 protein: CSARGGYEQYF
V gene: TRBV20-1
J gene: TRBJ2-7

CDR3 protein: CAWTYLYDRLGREQYF
V gene: TRBV30
J gene: TRBJ2-7

CDR3 protein: CASSPGRGHGNTIYF
V gene: TRBV18
J gene: TRBJ1-3

CDR3 protein: CASTRTPTGELFF
V gene: TRBV19
J gene: TRBJ2-2

CDR3 protein: CASSFYPDRGNGYTF
V gene: TRBV7-6
J gene: TRBJ1-2

CDR3 protein: CASSLIQGLGNQPQHF
V gene: TRBV7-8
J gene: TRBJ1-5

CDR3 protein: CASSETGVSGNTIYF
V gene: TRBV7-9
J gene: TRBJ1-3

CDR3 protein: CASSLYQGANTQYF
V gene: TRBV7-9
J gene: TRBJ2-3

CDR3 protein: CASSPDRVNSPLHF
V gene: TRBV9
J gene: TRBJ1-6

CDR3 protein: CASSEQGDTEAFF
V gene: TRBV10-2
J gene: TRBJ1-1

CDR3 protein: CASKWDTELYGYTF
V gene: TRBV2
J gene: TRBJ1-2

CDR3 protein: CASSPSGRLTDTQYF
V gene: TRBV7-3
J gene: TRBJ2-3

CDR3 protein: CASSLPKGGRGLNTEAFF
V gene: TRBV2
J gene: TRBJ1-1

CDR3 protein: CASSITGREAGETQYF
V gene: TRBV19
J gene: TRBJ2-5

CDR3 protein: CASSFLDRNTEAFF
V gene: TRBV7-9
J gene: TRBJ1-1

CDR3 protein: CASSAPGETQYF
V gene: TRBV7-9
J gene: TRBJ2-5

CDR3 protein: CASSIRGNQPQHF
V gene: TRBV19
J gene: TRBJ1-5

CDR3 protein: CASSLDLSVLAGVGNEQFF
V gene: TRBV11-3
J gene: TRBJ2-1

CDR3 protein: CASSLGPGGEPYEQYF
V gene: TRBV5-1
J gene: TRBJ2-7

CDR3 protein: CSGDRGDGYTF
V gene: TRBV29-1
J gene: TRBJ1-2

CDR3 protein: CASRSWGTNTGELFF
V gene: TRBV5-8
J gene: TRBJ2-2

CDR3 protein: CASSTWTSGEQETQYF
V gene: TRBV19
J gene: TRBJ2-5

CDR3 protein: CASSFDRGYTGELFF
V gene: TRBV11-3
J gene: TRBJ2-2

CDR3 protein: CASSRGTRAYNEQFF
V gene: TRBV6-4
J gene: TRBJ2-1